Following are 17 T cell receptor beta chains from one sample sequenced in a study of cytomegalovirus exposure and HLA in healthy donors (TCRdb year 2017). Libraries were prepared through the immunoSEQ multiplex PCR assay. For the multiplex PCR, a mixture combining 60 forward primers for TCR Vbeta segments and 13 reverse primers for TCR Jbeta segments was used. TCRdb holds this immuneACCESS table with in-frame rearrangements only. Some clones are missing; in checked studies, unresolved V genes explain under half, and the rest has no known cause. This sample holds roughly 110,000 clones; approximately 85% were observed only once. Approximately 1.5% of the sample is in the top ten clones. The specimen was PBMCs. Every receptor here comes from a man aged 45-65 years in good health and CMV-seronegative.

The CDR3 bases are TGTGCCAGCAGTTCTTATCGGGACAGACTCTATGGCTACACCTTC. Protein sequence: CASSSYRDRLYGYTF. The chain employs TRBV6-5 and TRBJ1-2; 7 bases are shared with TRBD1. Germline V gene data show CDR1 as MNHEY and CDR2 as SVGAGI. The CDR3 totals 15 residues. The ends lost 4 bases at V and 4 bases at J; junction bases unmatched: 9.

This rearrangement joins TRBV28 to TRBJ2-1, with 7 positions matching TRBD1. The CDR3 contains 14 residues. Germline V lookup: CDR1 MDHEN, CDR2 SYDVKM. V was clipped by 4 bases and J by 7 bases; unmatched bases: 7. The CDR3 loop is CASSYRGRSNEQFF. As DNA, the CDR3 is TGTGCCAGCAGTTACAGGGGTAGGAGTAATGAGCAGTTCTTC.

The CDR3 sequence: CASSPPRDRGASGNTIYF. The CDR3 nucleotides are TGCGCCAGCAGCCCCCCCCGGGACAGGGGGGCCTCTGGAAACACCATATATTTT. The V call is TRBV4-1, the J call TRBJ1-3, with TRBD1 identical over 11 bases. J lost 0 bases, V lost 4 bases, and 8 bases had no gene match. CDR1 is MGHRA, CDR2 YSYEKL, per germline. The CDR3 is 18 residues long.

This clone appeared a single time. The chain is built from TRBV25-1 and TRBJ2-3; 12 nucleotides match TRBD1. The trim removed 3 bases at V and 5 bases at J, leaving 12 bases unmatched. The CDR3 totals 18 residues. Germline CDR1 MGHDK, CDR2 SYGVNS. CDR3 sequence (DNA): TGTGCCAGCAGTGATCCCCAGACCGGGACAGGGGGCTTAGATACGCAGTATTTT. Protein product: CASSDPQTGTGGLDTQYF.

The chain joins TRBV11-2 to TRBJ2-1, with 8 bases matching TRBD1. The CDR3 totals 15 residues. The junction had 5 bases not matched to a gene; V was cut back by 1 base and J by 6 bases. CDR1 is SGHAT, CDR2 FQNNGV, per germline. The CDR3 coding sequence is TGTGCCAGCAGCTTAGCCGGACAGGGCCCCAATGAGCAGTTCTTC. Amino acids: CASSLAGQGPNEQFF.

This clone occurred once. The V call is TRBV6-1, the J call TRBJ1-5, with a possible D match to TRBD1 (5 bases). Germline CDR1 is MNHNS and CDR2 is SASEGT. V lost 3 bases, J lost 4 bases, and 16 bases lay in between. There are 16 residues in the CDR3. In DNA form, the CDR3 reads TGTGCCAGCAGTGACGGGCGAACGGGGGGTAATCAGCCCCAGCATTTT. Protein product: CASSDGRTGGNQPQHF.

This clone was seen more than once but under ten times. The genes are TRBV5-1 and TRBJ2-1; TRBD2 aligns across 8 bases. Germline V gives CDR1 SGHRS, CDR2 YFSETQ. The CDR3 extends over 16 amino acids. V lost 5 bases, J lost 0 bases, and 7 bases stayed unmatched. This chain's CDR3 is CASRSSGGFSYNEQFF. Here the CDR3 DNA reads TGCGCCAGCAGGTCGAGCGGGGGCTTCTCCTACAATGAGCAGTTCTTC.

J is TRBJ1-5 and V is TRBV15, with 7 bases identical to TRBD1. V was clipped by 4 bases and J by 7 bases; unmatched bases: 10. This CDR3 has 15 residues. Germline V gives CDR1 LNHNV, CDR2 YYDKDF (reference sequence). CDR3 in DNA: TGTGCCACCAGCAAACCCGGACAGGTGCAACAGCCCCAGCATTTT. This translates into CATSKPGQVQQPQHF. Based on the CDR3 plus reference TRBV15 and TRBJ1-5, the full variable domain is DAMVIQNPRYQVTQFGKPVTLSCSQTLNHNVMYWYQQKSSQAPKLLFHYYDKDFNNEADTPDNFQSRRPNTSFCFLDIRSPGLGDTAMYLCATSKPGQVQQPQHFGDGTRLSIL.

This sequence joins TRBV28 and TRBJ1-1, with D uncertain. CDR1 is MDHEN and CDR2 is SYDVKM in the germline V gene. Deletions cut 5 bases from V and 0 bases from J, with 13 bases between. The CDR3 covers 15 residues. The CDR3 sequence: CASSGPVFLNTEAFF. CDR3 bases: TGTGCCAGCAGTGGGCCGGTGTTCCTGAACACTGAAGCTTTCTTT.

This clone has just a few counts. V gene TRBV2 combines with J gene TRBJ1-4, with a weak D call TRBD1 (6 bases). The germline CDR1 and CDR2 sequences are SNHLY and FYNNEI. The CDR3 spans 13 residues. The V and J ends lost 7 bases and 7 bases respectively, with 13 bases between them. Written as DNA, the CDR3 is TGTGCCAGCAAGAACAGGGAGGGTGAAAAACTGTTTTTT. It codes for CASKNREGEKLFF.

The V and J genes are TRBV4-2 and TRBJ1-6, with D perhaps TRBD1 (5 bases). Germline V gives CDR1 LGHNA, CDR2 YNFKEQ. Trimming stripped 5 bases from V and 7 bases from J, with 12 bases between. CDR3 length: 14 amino acids. The CDR3 is CASSGGTVNSPLHF. The CDR3 DNA is TGTGCCAGCAGCGGGGGGACCGTCAATTCACCCCTCCACTTT.

The J gene is TRBJ2-1, the V gene TRBV19; 7 nucleotides match TRBD1. The germline CDR1 and CDR2 sequences are LNHDA and SQIVND (reference sequence). The CDR3 spans 17 residues. V gave up 5 bases and J gave up 4 bases; unmatched junction bases: 14. In nucleotides, the CDR3 is TGTGCCAGTAGTCCGATCGACAGGGAAGATGGGTACAATGAGCAGTTCTTC. Translation gives CASSPIDREDGYNEQFF.

The V and J genes are TRBV11-2 and TRBJ2-7, with D unresolved. The germline CDR1 and CDR2 sequences are SGHAT and FQNNGV. Trimming removed 2 bases from V and 4 bases from J, with 15 bases in between. The CDR3 length is 15 residues. The CDR3 is CASSLFGGAEYEQYF. In DNA form, the CDR3 reads TGTGCCAGCAGCTTATTCGGCGGTGCTGAATACGAGCAGTACTTC.

V and J are TRBV7-3 and TRBJ2-3, with TRBD2 identical over 10 bases. Per germline, CDR1 SGHTA and CDR2 FQGTGA. The CDR3 is 16 residues long. With V trimmed by 2 bases and J by 5 bases, 7 bases remained unmatched. CDR3 in amino acids: CASSLGAGGLIDTQYF. CDR3 nucleotide sequence: TGTGCCAGCAGCTTAGGAGCGGGGGGGCTTATAGATACGCAGTATTTT.

The V gene is TRBV27, the J gene TRBJ2-1; 8 nucleotides agree with TRBD1. The trim removed 0 bases at V and 3 bases at J, leaving 4 bases unmatched. CDR1 is MNHEY and CDR2 is SMNVEV in the germline V gene (reference sequence). The CDR3 has 16 amino acids. CDR3 sequence: CASSLSTGGNYNEQFF. Written as DNA, the CDR3 is TGTGCCAGCAGTTTATCTACAGGGGGAAACTACAATGAGCAGTTCTTC.

This clone was recorded once. The chain combines TRBV6-5 with TRBJ2-5; D is unresolved. Germline V gives CDR1 MNHEY, CDR2 SVGAGI. V was shortened by 0 bases and J by 2 bases, with 10 bases between the two germline ends. This CDR3 has 15 residues. CDR3 sequence (DNA): TGTGCCAGCAGTTACTCCCCCGGTGCTCAAGAGACCCAGTACTTC. This translates into CASSYSPGAQETQYF.

The chain uses TRBV7-2 and TRBJ2-5; tentatively, D is TRBD2 (6 bases). Trimming removed 2 bases at V and 5 bases at J, with 12 bases between. CDR1 is SGHTA and CDR2 is FQGNSA in the germline V gene. The CDR3 runs 14 residues. CDR3 DNA: TGTGCCAGCAGCTTATGGACTAACGCGGAGACCCAGTACTTC. As protein: CASSLWTNAETQYF.